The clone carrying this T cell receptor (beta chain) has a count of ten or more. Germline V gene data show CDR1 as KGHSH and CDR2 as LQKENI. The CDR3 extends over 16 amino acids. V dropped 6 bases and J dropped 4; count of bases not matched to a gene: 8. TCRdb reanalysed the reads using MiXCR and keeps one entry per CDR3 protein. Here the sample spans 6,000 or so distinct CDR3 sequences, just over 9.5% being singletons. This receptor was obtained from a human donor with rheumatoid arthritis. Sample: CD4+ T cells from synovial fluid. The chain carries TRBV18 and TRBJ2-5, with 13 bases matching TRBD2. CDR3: CASSPTSGRAGETQYF. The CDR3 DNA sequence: TGTGCCAGCTCTCCCACTAGCGGGAGGGCCGGAGAGACCCAGTACTTC.